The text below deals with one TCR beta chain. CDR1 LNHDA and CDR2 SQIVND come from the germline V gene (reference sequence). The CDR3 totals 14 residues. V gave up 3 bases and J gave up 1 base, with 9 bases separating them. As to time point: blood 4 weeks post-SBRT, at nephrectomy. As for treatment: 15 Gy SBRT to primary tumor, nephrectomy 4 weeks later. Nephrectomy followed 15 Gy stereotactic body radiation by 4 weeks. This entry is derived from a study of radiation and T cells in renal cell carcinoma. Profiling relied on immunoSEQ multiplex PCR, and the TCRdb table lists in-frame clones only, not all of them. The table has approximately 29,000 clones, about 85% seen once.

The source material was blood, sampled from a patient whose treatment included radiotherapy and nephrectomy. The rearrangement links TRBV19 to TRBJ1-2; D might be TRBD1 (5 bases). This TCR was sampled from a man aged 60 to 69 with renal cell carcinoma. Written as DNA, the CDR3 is TGTGCCAGTAGTATCGGGACGGATAACTATGGCTACACCTTC. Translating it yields CASSIGTDNYGYTF.